This TCR beta chain came from a study of T cell responses to AZD1222 COVID-19 vaccine. The CDR3 consists of 15 residues. Per the germline V gene, CDR1 is LGHDT and CDR2 is YNNKEL (reference sequence). Trimming stripped 2 bases from V and 1 base from J, with 8 bases between. Sequenced by immunoSEQ multiplex PCR; TCRdb stores in-frame clones only, minus some. This table has roughly 30,000 clones, about 89% appearing once. The sequence derives from an adult in good health. The sample was peripheral blood, taken on day 0 of AZD1222 vaccination. The chain employs TRBV3-1 (or the pseudogene TRBV3-2) and TRBJ2-2, with a possible D match to TRBD1 (5 bases). CDR3 in DNA: TGTGCCAGCAGCCAACACAGGCAGAACACCGGGGAGCTGTTTTTT. This translates into CASSQHRQNTGELFF.